Reported below is one T cell receptor (beta chain). Germline V gives CDR1 DFQATT, CDR2 SNEGSKA (reference sequence). Deletions cut 3 bases from V and 0 bases from J, with 13 bases between. This CDR3 contains 15 residues. The source of the sample is a study of blood T cell repertoires in COVID-19. Turning to the study itself: The origin of the acute and convalescent COVID-19 samples was the United States, Italy and Spain. PBMCs, B-cell-depleted T cells, or T cells were the source of the cDNA or gDNA that made up the material.

In the original workflow: Reference gene primer amplification gave nucleated cell count estimates. The table came from immunoSEQ multiplex PCR; TCRdb's copy has only in-frame clones and leaves some out. D and trimming were read from the DNA, whereas the V and J calls and clone size are those reported in that table. The sample holds 100,000 to 150,000 clones; about 83% are singletons and the top ten take about 6.8%. This receptor was identified in a man between 65 and 85 years old with acute or convalescent COVID-19. Input material: peripheral blood. The chain couples TRBV20-1 to TRBJ2-3; no firm D call. CDR3 nucleotide sequence: TGCAGTGCTAGTACGTACGGAGCTAGCACAGATACGCAGTATTTT. Protein: CSASTYGASTDTQYF.